These T cell receptor beta chains were read from a single sample in a study of a mutant IDH1 vaccine in newly diagnosed glioma. Method: immunoSEQ multiplex PCR; TCRdb's copy keeps in-frame clones and lacks some. The sample carries about 92,000 clones, 80% to 90% recorded once. Specimen: PBMCs, collected from a glioma patient treated with radiotherapy, temozolomide or both. The receptors shown here come from a woman aged 45-65 years with glioma. The CDR3 runs from the conserved cysteine through the conserved F or W. A D gene is named only where the DNA matches it firmly.

J	length	D	V	DNA	CDR3
TRBJ1-4	15	TRBD1	TRBV5-1	TGCGCCAGCAGCCAACAGGGGGCCGATAATGAAAAACTGTTTTTT	CASSQQGADNEKLFF
TRBJ1-2	13	.	TRBV6-5	TGTGCCAGCAGTTCAGGGATAGGGTATGGCTACACCTTC	CASSSGIGYGYTF
TRBJ2-2	15	.	TRBV7-9	TGTGCCAGCAGCCTCAAGGGGGGTGACACCGGGGAGCTGTTTTTT	CASSLKGGDTGELFF
TRBJ2-6	19	.	TRBV2	TGTGCCAGCAGTTTCCGACCCTCATCGACGTTCGCTAGGGCCAACGTCCTGACTTTC	CASSFRPSSTFARANVLTF
TRBJ2-3	16	.	TRBV5-1	TGCGCCAGCAGGCCGGGGGCAGCGGGGAGCACAGATACGCAGTATTTT	CASRPGAAGSTDTQYF
TRBJ2-2	16	TRBD2	TRBV5-1	TGCGCCAGCAGCTTGGATGCGGGGGGGCCTACCGGGGAGCTGTTTTTT	CASSLDAGGPTGELFF
TRBJ1-3	15	TRBD1	TRBV18	TGTGCCAGCTCACCCGACAGGGGGTCCGGAAACACCATATATTTT	CASSPDRGSGNTIYF
TRBJ1-1	17	TRBD1	TRBV6-4	TGTGCCAGCAGTGACTTTGGGGGCGACAGGGTTAGGCCTGAAGCTTTCTTT	CASSDFGGDRVRPEAFF
TRBJ2-6	16	.	TRBV10-3	TGTGCCATCAGTGCAACAGTCGGGTCTGGGGCCAACGTCCTGACTTTC	CAISATVGSGANVLTF
TRBJ2-1	11	.	TRBV2	TGTGCCAGCAGTGAAGCGTATGAGCAGTTCTTC	CASSEAYEQFF